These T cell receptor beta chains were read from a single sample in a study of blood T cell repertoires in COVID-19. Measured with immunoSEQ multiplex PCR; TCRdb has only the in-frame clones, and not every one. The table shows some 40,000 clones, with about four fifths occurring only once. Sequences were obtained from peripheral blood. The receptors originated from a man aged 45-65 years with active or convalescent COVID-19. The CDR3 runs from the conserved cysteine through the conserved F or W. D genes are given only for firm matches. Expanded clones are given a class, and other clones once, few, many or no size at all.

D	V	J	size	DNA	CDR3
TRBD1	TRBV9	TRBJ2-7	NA	TGTGCCAGCAGCGTAGGTGGGACAGGGTCCGAGCAGTACTTC	CASSVGGTGSEQYF
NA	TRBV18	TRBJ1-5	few	TGTGCCAGCTCACTGGACAAGCAGGGAAAGACCCAGCATTTT	CASSLDKQGKTQHF
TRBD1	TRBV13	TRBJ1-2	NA	TGTGCCAGCAGCTTGTTAGGGGGCGCGGGGGGCTACACCTTC	CASSLLGGAGGYTF
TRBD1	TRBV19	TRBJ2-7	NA	TGTGCCAGTATCCAAAAAGGGGGACAGGGCCCCTACGAGCAGTACTTC	CASIQKGGQGPYEQYF
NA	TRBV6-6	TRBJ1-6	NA	TGTGCCAGCAGACGAGAGGATACAGGGCTCTCCTCCTATAATTCACCCCTCCACTTT	CASRREDTGLSSYNSPLHF
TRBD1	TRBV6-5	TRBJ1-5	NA	TGTGCCAGCACCCATGGGACAGGGGGCAATCAGCCCCAGCATTTT	CASTHGTGGNQPQHF
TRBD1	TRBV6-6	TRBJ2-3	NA	TGTGCCAGCAGTCCCCGACAGGGTACTACTAGCACAGATACGCAGTATTTT	CASSPRQGTTSTDTQYF
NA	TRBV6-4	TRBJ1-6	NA	TGTGCCAGCAAGGACAGCAATAATTCACCCCTCCACTTT	CASKDSNNSPLHF
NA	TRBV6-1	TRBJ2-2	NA	TGTGCCAGCAGTGAGGGCAGTATCATCGCGAACACCGGGGAGCTGTTTTTT	CASSEGSIIANTGELFF
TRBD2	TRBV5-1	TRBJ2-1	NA	TGCGCCAGCAGCCAGGGACTAGATACGTACAATGAGCAGTTCTTC	CASSQGLDTYNEQFF
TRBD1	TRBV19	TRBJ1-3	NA	TGTGCCAGTAGTAGCCGGGACAGACTCTTCTCTGGAAACACCATATATTTT	CASSSRDRLFSGNTIYF
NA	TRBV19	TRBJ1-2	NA	TGTGCCAGTAGTATCCCGGCAGGGGATGGCTACACCTTC	CASSIPAGDGYTF
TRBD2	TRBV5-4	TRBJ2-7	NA	TGTGCCAGCAGCTCAGCGGGGGGGCTATACGAGCAGTACTTC	CASSSAGGLYEQYF
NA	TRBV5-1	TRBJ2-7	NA	TGCGCCAGCAAACAACAAATAGGGGGAACCTACGAGCAGTACTTC	CASKQQIGGTYEQYF
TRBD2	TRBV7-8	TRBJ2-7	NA	TGTGCCAGCAGGCCTACCGGGAGGGGAGGAAATAACGAGCAGTACTTC	CASRPTGRGGNNEQYF
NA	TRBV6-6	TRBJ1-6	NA	TGTGCCAGCAACGGGGGGGTTTCCTATAATTCACCCCTCCACTTT	CASNGGVSYNSPLHF
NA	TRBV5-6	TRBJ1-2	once	TGTGCCAGCAGCTTATCCGCAAATGGAGGTTATGGCTACACCTTC	CASSLSANGGYGYTF
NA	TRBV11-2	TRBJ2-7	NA	TGTGCCAGCAGCCTATCTGGGCAGTTCATCGAGCAGTACTTC	CASSLSGQFIEQYF
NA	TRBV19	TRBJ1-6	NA	TGTGCCAGTACTCGGTCGGATTCACCCCTCCACTTT	CASTRSDSPLHF
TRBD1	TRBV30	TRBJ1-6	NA	TGTGCCTGGAGGGGACAGTATAATTCACCCCTCCACTTT	CAWRGQYNSPLHF
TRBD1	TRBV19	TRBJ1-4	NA	TGTGCCAGTAGTAAGGGGGACAGTTGGACTAATGAAAAACTGTTTTTT	CASSKGDSWTNEKLFF
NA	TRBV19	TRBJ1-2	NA	TGTGCCAGTTCGGCCCCCGGGGGTTATGGCTACACCTTC	CASSAPGGYGYTF
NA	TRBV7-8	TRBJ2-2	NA	TGTGCCAGCAGCTATCCGGACAGGGTAGCGGGGGATAACACCGGGGAGCTGTTTTTT	CASSYPDRVAGDNTGELFF
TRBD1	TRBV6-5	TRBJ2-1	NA	TGTGCCAGCGCTAGGCGACAGGGCCTCTTGAATGAGCAGTTCTTC	CASARRQGLLNEQFF
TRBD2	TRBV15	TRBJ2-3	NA	TGTGCCACCAGCAGAGATATGGTGGCGGGGGGACGCACAGATACGCAGTATTTT	CATSRDMVAGGRTDTQYF
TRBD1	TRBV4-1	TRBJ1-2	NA	TGCGCCAGCAGCCAAGCGTTAGGGGGCGGTTACTATGGCTACACCTTC	CASSQALGGGYYGYTF
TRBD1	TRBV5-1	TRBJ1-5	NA	TGCGCCAGCAGCCGTTCCGGGACAGGGGGTCAGCCCCAGCATTTT	CASSRSGTGGQPQHF
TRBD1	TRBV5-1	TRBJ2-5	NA	TGCGCCAGCAGCTTGGGGGACAGGGGGCGAGAGACCCAGTACTTC	CASSLGDRGRETQYF
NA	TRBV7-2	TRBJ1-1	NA	TGTGCCAGCAGCGGACAGCTGAACACTGAAGCTTTCTTT	CASSGQLNTEAFF
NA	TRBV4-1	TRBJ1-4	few	TGCGCCAGCAGCCAAGATTGGGGGGGAGTCGGAAGCGAAAAACTGTTTTTT	CASSQDWGGVGSEKLFF
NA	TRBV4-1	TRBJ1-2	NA	TGCGCCAGCAGCCAAGATCGAACTAGAATTGGCTACACCTTC	CASSQDRTRIGYTF
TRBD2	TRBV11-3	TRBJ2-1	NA	TGTGCCAGCAGCTTTCGGACTAGCCGTTCCTACAATGAGCAGTTCTTC	CASSFRTSRSYNEQFF
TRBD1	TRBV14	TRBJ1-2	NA	TGTGCCAGCAGCCAAGCAAAGGACAGGGGGAGGTATGGCTACACCTTC	CASSQAKDRGRYGYTF
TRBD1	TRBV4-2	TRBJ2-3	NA	TGTGCCAGCAGCCCCCGGACAGGGAGCGGGGATACGCAGTATTTT	CASSPRTGSGDTQYF
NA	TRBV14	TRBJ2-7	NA	TGTGCCAGCAGCCCTGGGGGGTACGAGCAGTACTTC	CASSPGGYEQYF
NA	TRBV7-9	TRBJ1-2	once	TGTGCCAGCAGCCCCGACAGGAAAGTGTCCACCTTC	CASSPDRKVSTF
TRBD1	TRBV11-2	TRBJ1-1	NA	TGTGCCAGCAGCGGCCCACACGGGGCCAGGGGGACTGAAGCTTTCTTT	CASSGPHGARGTEAFF
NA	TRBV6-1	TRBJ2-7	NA	TGTGCCAGCAGTGAGGGCAGGTTAACGTCCTACGAGCAGTACTTC	CASSEGRLTSYEQYF
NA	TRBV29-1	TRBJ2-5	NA	TGCAGCGTTGAAGGGGCACTAGATGGGGAGACCCAGTACTTC	CSVEGALDGETQYF
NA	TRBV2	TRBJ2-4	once	TGTGCCAGCACCCAGGGGTCACTTAACATTCAGTACTTC	CASTQGSLNIQYF
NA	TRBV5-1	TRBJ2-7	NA	TGCGCCAGCAGCTTGGATTCCAGGGGTGTAAACGAGCAGTACTTC	CASSLDSRGVNEQYF
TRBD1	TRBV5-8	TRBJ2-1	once	TGTGCCAGCAGCTTAGGTACAGGGGTGTCCTACAATGAGCAGTTCTTC	CASSLGTGVSYNEQFF
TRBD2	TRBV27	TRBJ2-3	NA	TGTGCCAGCAGTTTGGGGACTAACACAAATACGCAGTATTTT	CASSLGTNTNTQYF
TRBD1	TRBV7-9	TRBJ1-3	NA	TGTGCCAGCAGCTCTACGGGACAGGGGGGCGGAAACACCATATATTTT	CASSSTGQGGGNTIYF
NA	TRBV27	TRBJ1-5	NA	TGTGCCAGCAGATTTAATAGCAATCAGCCCCAGCATTTT	CASRFNSNQPQHF
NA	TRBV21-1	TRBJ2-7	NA	TGTGCCAGCAGCACGCGAAAAGGGGGACTAGCGGTGCACTCCTACGAGCAGTACTTC	CASSTRKGGLAVHSYEQYF
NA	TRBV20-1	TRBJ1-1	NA	TGCAGTGCTAGGCAGGGCCAGGCTTTCTTT	CSARQGQAFF
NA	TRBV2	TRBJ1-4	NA	TGTGCCAGCAATTTACGGGGGGAAAAACTGTTTTTT	CASNLRGEKLFF
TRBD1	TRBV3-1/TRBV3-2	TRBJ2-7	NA	TGTGCCAGCAGCCAAGTTTTTGCAGGGGGACGAACCTCCTCCTACGAGCAGTACTTC	CASSQVFAGGRTSSYEQYF
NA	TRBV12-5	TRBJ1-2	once	TGTGCTAGTGGTTTGCCCCGGTTCGGAGTCTATGGCTACACCTTC	CASGLPRFGVYGYTF
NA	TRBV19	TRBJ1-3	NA	TGTGCCAGTAGTTATTCGGCAGGGCGCGGAAACACCATATATTTT	CASSYSAGRGNTIYF
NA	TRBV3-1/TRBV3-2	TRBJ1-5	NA	TGTGCCAGCAGCCAAGGGCAGTTTAGCAATCAGCCCCAGCATTTT	CASSQGQFSNQPQHF
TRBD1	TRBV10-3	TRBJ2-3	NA	TGTGCCATCAGCCAGGGGGCGCCCGCAGATACGCAGTATTTT	CAISQGAPADTQYF
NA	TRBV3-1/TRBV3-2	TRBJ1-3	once	TGTGCCAGCAGCCAGGCCCCAGGGTTTCCTGGAAACACCATATATTTT	CASSQAPGFPGNTIYF
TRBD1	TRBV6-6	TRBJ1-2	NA	TGTGCCAGCAGTGCACGACAGGGGGCGGGTAACTATGGCTACACCTTC	CASSARQGAGNYGYTF